This T cell receptor beta chain was identified during a study of shared clonotypes between healthy human individuals. Study-wide background: There were three CD4 naive, three CD4 memory, two CD8 naive and one CD8 memory plates per donor.

This clone has a single count. Trimming left V 2 bases short and J 4 bases short, with 8 bases between. The germline CDR1 and CDR2 sequences are SGHTA and FQGNSA. The CDR3 consists of 14 residues. Negatively enriched CD4+ T cells were divided by CD45RA into naive and memory. Sequencing used immunoSEQ multiplex PCR; TCRdb keeps in-frame clones, though not all of them. The sample carries millions of clones, 85% to 95% recorded once. This clonotype was sampled from a young man in good health. The sequenced sample was naive CD4+ T cells sorted from blood. Regarding subset: CD45RA+ positively selected. The chain carries TRBV7-2 and TRBJ1-4; tentatively, D is TRBD1 (5 bases). The CDR3 DNA reads as TGTGCCAGCAGCTTAAAGGGGTATAATGAAAAACTGTTTTTT. It is translated as CASSLKGYNEKLFF.